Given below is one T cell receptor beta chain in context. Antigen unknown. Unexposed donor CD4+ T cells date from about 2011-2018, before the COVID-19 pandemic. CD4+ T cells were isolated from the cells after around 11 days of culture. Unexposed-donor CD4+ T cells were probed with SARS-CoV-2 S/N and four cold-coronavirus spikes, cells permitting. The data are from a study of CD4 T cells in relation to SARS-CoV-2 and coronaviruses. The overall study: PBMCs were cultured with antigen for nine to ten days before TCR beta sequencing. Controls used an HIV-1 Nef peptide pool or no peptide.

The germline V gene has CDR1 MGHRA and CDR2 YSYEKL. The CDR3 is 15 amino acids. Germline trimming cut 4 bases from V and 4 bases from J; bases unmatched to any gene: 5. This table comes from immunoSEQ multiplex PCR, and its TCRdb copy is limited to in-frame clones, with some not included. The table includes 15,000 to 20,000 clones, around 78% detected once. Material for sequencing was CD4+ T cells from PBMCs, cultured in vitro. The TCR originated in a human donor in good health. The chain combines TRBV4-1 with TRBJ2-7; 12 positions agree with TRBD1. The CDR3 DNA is TGCGCCAGCAGCCCGGGACAGGGGGCCGTGTACGAGCAGTACTTC. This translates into CASSPGQGAVYEQYF.